The 23 T cell receptor beta chains below all came from one sample that was sequenced in a study of T cell repertoires in cytomegalovirus infection (dated by TCRdb to between 2019 and 2020). The sequencing machine was an Illumina HiSeq 1500. Through fastp at Q25 and MiXCR, TCRdb rebuilt clones from the public reads, retaining in-frame beta chains. Each record represents a unique CDR3 protein, reported with the most common genes and DNA among its rows. The sample has under 150,000 distinct CDR3 sequences on record, more than 7% of them singletons. The top ten clones comprise around 10% of the sample. What was sequenced was PBMCs. Source of these receptors: a human donor in good health (CMV status not recorded). Some clones in this sample may be carry-over from other donors' samples.

This clonotype was counted ten times or more. The V call is TRBV2, the J call TRBJ1-1, with 8 nucleotides matching TRBD1. In germline, CDR1 is SNHLY, CDR2 FYNNEI. The CDR3 consists of 15 residues. Unmatched junction bases numbered 10, after V lost 7 bases and J lost 3 bases. The CDR3 DNA reads TGTGCCAGCAAAAGTCAAGCACAGGGGGACACTGAAGCTTTCTTT. Translating it yields CASKSQAQGDTEAFF.

A few counts support this clonotype. This chain joins TRBV9 and TRBJ2-1; a possible D gene is TRBD1 (5 bases). This CDR3 spans 14 amino acids. Trimming took off 6 bases at V and 8 bases at J, with 18 bases between the two ends. CDR1 SGDLS and CDR2 YYNGEE come from the germline V gene. The CDR3 loop is CASNEMPRADEQFF. In nucleotides, the CDR3 is TGTGCCAGCAACGAGATGCCCAGGGCCGATGAGCAGTTCTTC.

This clonotype was observed at least ten times. The V call is TRBV12-3 or TRBV12-4, the J call TRBJ1-1; D call uncertain. Trimming pared 1 base from V and 8 bases from J, leaving 11 bases between. CDR3 size: 13 residues. Written as DNA, the CDR3 is TGTGCCAGCAGTTTAGGAGGTGACATGGAAGCTTTCTTT. It encodes CASSLGGDMEAFF.

The chain recombines TRBV2 with TRBJ1-3; D unresolved. The length of the CDR3 is 10 residues. Germline lookup yields CDR1 SNHLY and CDR2 FYNNEI. V lost 7 bases, J lost 4 bases, and 2 bases lay in between. The CDR3 DNA reads as TGTGCCAGCACAGGAAACACCATATATTTT. As protein: CASTGNTIYF.

This clonotype was seen only a few times. J is TRBJ1-2 and V is TRBV7-9; weak D call: TRBD1 (5 bases). The ends were cut back, 5 bases at V and 4 bases at J, with 14 bases in the middle. The germline CDR1 and CDR2 sequences are SEHNR and FQNEAQ (reference sequence). The CDR3 extends over 14 amino acids. CDR3 protein: CASSLDGAPYGYTF. CDR3 in DNA: TGTGCCAGCAGCCTGGACGGGGCCCCCTATGGCTACACCTTC.

The rearrangement uses TRBV3-1 and TRBJ2-2; 9 bases are a match to TRBD1. Germline V gene lookup returns CDR1 LGHDT and CDR2 YNNKEL (reference sequence). Losses at the gene ends were 2 bases for V and 4 bases for J; bases not matched to a gene: 5. The CDR3 runs to 16 residues. CDR3 DNA sequence: TGTGCCAGCAGCCAACACAGGGGGCCAGGCACCGGGGAGCTGTTTTTT. Encoded protein: CASSQHRGPGTGELFF.

This clonotype showed up many times. V and J are TRBV12-5 and TRBJ1-5; no definite D call. The germline CDR1 and CDR2 sequences are LGHNT and FRNRAP. Trimming left V 2 bases short and J 4 bases short, with 6 bases between. This CDR3 region has 13 residues. The CDR3 region is CASGLTGNQPQHF. CDR3 DNA sequence: TGTGCTAGTGGTTTGACCGGGAATCAGCCCCAGCATTTT.

This clonotype was counted only a few times. This chain uses TRBV3-1 with TRBJ1-4; the D gene is possibly TRBD1 (6 bases). V shed 4 bases and J shed 10 bases, with 10 bases lying between them. Germline V CDR1 and CDR2: LGHDT, YNNKEL (reference sequence). CDR3 length equals 12 residues. The CDR3 loop is CASSLQGPKLFF. The CDR3 nucleotides are TGTGCCAGCAGCCTACAGGGCCCAAAACTGTTTTTT.

There are many counts of this clonotype. The chain has TRBV28 and TRBJ1-4; TRBD1 aligns across 8 bases. Trimming cost V 8 bases and J 5 bases; bases outside gene matches: 10. CDR3 length: 15 residues. Germline CDR1 reads MDHEN; CDR2 reads SYDVKM. CDR3 region: CASGSPGQANEKLFF. The CDR3 DNA sequence: TGTGCCAGCGGAAGCCCGGGACAGGCGAATGAAAAACTGTTTTTT. Full variable domain (rest looked up from reference TRBV28 and TRBJ1-4): DVKVTQSSRYLVKRTGEKVFLECVQDMDHENMFWYRQDPGLGLRLIYFSYDVKMKEKGDIPEGYSVSREKKERFSLILESASTNQTSMYLCASGSPGQANEKLFFGSGTQLSVL.

The chain uses TRBV11-3 and TRBJ2-5; 9 positions agree with TRBD2. J gave up 7 bases and V 2 bases, and 5 bases lay outside the gene matches. The CDR3 is 14 amino acids. Germline-derived CDR1 and CDR2 are SGHNT and YENEEA. CDR3 in amino acids: CASSLTAGGGTQYF. The CDR3 DNA reads as TGTGCCAGCAGCTTAACAGCGGGGGGAGGGACCCAGTACTTC.

This clonotype was seen ten or more times. This chain joins TRBV7-2 and TRBJ2-5; 8 positions match TRBD2. Germline V lookup: CDR1 SGHTA, CDR2 FQGNSA. The CDR3 consists of 16 residues. V was clipped by 2 bases and J by 5 bases; unmatched bases: 10. The CDR3 protein is CASSLLAGGGLETQYF. As DNA, the CDR3 is TGTGCCAGCAGCTTACTCGCGGGGGGCGGGTTGGAGACCCAGTACTTC. Looking up the rest from reference TRBV7-2 and TRBJ2-5 gives the full variable domain: GAGVSQSPSNKVTEKGKDVELRCDPISGHTALYWYRQSLGQGLEFLIYFQGNSAPDKSGLPSDRFSAERTGGSVSTLTIQRTQQEDSAVYLCASSLLAGGGLETQYFGPGTRLLVL.

This clonotype came up many times. V and J are TRBV5-6 and TRBJ2-2; no clear D. Trimming left V 0 bases short and J 7 bases short, with 22 bases between. Germline CDR1 is SGHDT and CDR2 is YYEEEE. The CDR3 is 18 amino acids. This CDR3 is CASSLVVSSHLIGGELFF. DNA for the CDR3: TGTGCCAGCAGCTTGGTGGTTTCCAGCCACCTGATCGGCGGGGAGCTGTTTTTT.

This clonotype has ten or more counts. The chain combines TRBV2 with TRBJ1-6; no firm D call. CDR1 SNHLY and CDR2 FYNNEI come from the germline V gene. Trimming pared 5 bases from V and 5 bases from J, leaving 7 bases between. CDR3 size: 13 residues. CDR3 sequence: CASSNTDNSPLHF. The CDR3 DNA sequence: TGTGCCAGCAGTAACACAGATAATTCACCCCTCCACTTT.

This clonotype occurred many times. This chain joins TRBV28 and TRBJ2-1; 7 bases map to TRBD1. This CDR3 has 14 residues. Germline CDR1 MDHEN, CDR2 SYDVKM. J gave up 6 bases and V 6 bases, and 8 bases lay outside the gene matches. The CDR3 reads CASRRQGRVNEQFF. CDR3 DNA sequence: TGTGCCAGCAGAAGACAGGGAAGAGTCAATGAGCAGTTCTTC. The whole variable domain, filled in from reference TRBV28 and TRBJ2-1, reads DVKVTQSSRYLVKRTGEKVFLECVQDMDHENMFWYRQDPGLGLRLIYFSYDVKMKEKGDIPEGYSVSREKKERFSLILESASTNQTSMYLCASRRQGRVNEQFFGPGTRLTVL.

This clonotype occurred many times. V and J are TRBV20-1 and TRBJ1-3; no clear D gene. This CDR3 has 14 residues. Per the germline V gene, CDR1 is DFQATT and CDR2 is SNEGSKA (reference sequence). Trimming left V 1 base short and J 0 bases short, with 7 bases between. The CDR3 reads CSARVDRSGNTIYF. As DNA, the CDR3 is TGCAGTGCTAGAGTTGACCGCTCTGGAAACACCATATATTTT.

This clonotype was detected ten times or more. The chain uses TRBV27 and TRBJ1-1, with unresolved D. CDR3 length equals 14 residues. Germline values: CDR1 MNHEY, CDR2 SMNVEV (reference sequence). Trimming stripped 10 bases from V and 1 base from J, with 16 bases between. The CDR3 is CATKFSLGNTEAFF. The CDR3 DNA reads TGTGCCACCAAGTTCAGTCTTGGGAACACTGAAGCTTTCTTT.

This clonotype was picked up many times. The V and J genes are TRBV7-7 and TRBJ2-5, with no clear D. The CDR3 has 15 amino acids. From germline, CDR1 is SSHAT and CDR2 FNYEAQ (reference sequence). V was shortened by 1 base and J by 0 bases, with 9 bases between the two germline ends. CDR3 coding DNA: TGTGCCAGCAGCTTAGGTACCACCAACCAAGAGACCCAGTACTTC. Translation: CASSLGTTNQETQYF.

With respect to this clonotype: This sequence may be a read error, since a much larger clone differs from it by one base. The V and J genes are TRBV5-1 and TRBJ1-1; D remains unclear. The CDR3 sequence is 15 residues long. Germline-derived CDR1 and CDR2 are SGHRS and YFSETQ. The CDR3 loop is CASSTSTYMNTEVFF. The CDR3 DNA is TGCGCCAGCAGCACCTCGACCTACATGAACACTGAAGTTTTCTTT.

V gene TRBV2 combines with J gene TRBJ2-2; D perhaps matches TRBD1 (6 bases). V lost 6 bases and J lost 0, with 14 bases in between. The CDR3 consists of 16 residues. The germline gives CDR1 SNHLY, CDR2 FYNNEI. The CDR3 loop reads CASRLGTNANTGELFF. In nucleotides, the CDR3 is TGTGCCAGCAGACTTGGGACAAATGCGAACACCGGGGAGCTGTTTTTT.

In its sample, this clonotype was seen many times. The chain is built from TRBV12-3 or TRBV12-4 and TRBJ2-1; no reliable D call. This CDR3 contains 12 residues. Trimming stripped 8 bases from V and 3 bases from J, with 8 bases between. Written as DNA, the CDR3 is TGTGCCAGCTCCTATGACTACAATGAGCAGTTCTTC. Its protein product is CASSYDYNEQFF.

CDR3 in DNA: TGTGCCGGGGGGGACTTAAGGAACACTGAAGCTTTCTTT. Protein: CAGGDLRNTEAFF. This chain connects TRBV6-5 to TRBJ1-1; possible D gene TRBD1, 5 bases. The V end lost 11 bases, the J end lost 1 base, and 14 bases lay between the germline ends. Germline values: CDR1 MNHEY, CDR2 SVGAGI. The CDR3 length is 13 residues.

This clonotype was seen repeatedly, ten times or more. The V gene is TRBV5-4, the J gene TRBJ2-1; D assignment may be TRBD1 or TRBD2 (6 bases each). Germline V gene sequence: CDR1 SGHNT, CDR2 YYREEE (reference sequence). V was pared by 0 bases and J by 6 bases, with 13 bases between. CDR3 length equals 15 residues. DNA of the CDR3: TGTGCCAGCAGCTTGGTTGGGGGGCCGAGCAATGAGCAGTTCTTC. This encodes CASSLVGGPSNEQFF.

In its sample, this clonotype was seen many times. CDR3 DNA: TGTGCCATCGGTTCGACAGGAGTAACCTACGAGCAGTACTTC. Translated, it gives CAIGSTGVTYEQYF. The chain employs TRBV10-3 and TRBJ2-7, with D possibly being TRBD1 (6 bases). The CDR3 is 14 amino acids. Germline V CDR1 and CDR2: ENHRY, SYGVKD. Trimming took 8 bases from V and 2 from J, leaving 16 bases between them.